This TCR beta chain was documented in a study of memory CD4+ T cells and cytomegalovirus serostatus. The sort gate was single viable CD3+CD4+CD8-CD45RO+ cells for memory CD4+ T cells. V lost 7 bases, J lost 7 bases, and 17 bases lay in between. Germline V gene sequence: CDR1 SGHRS, CDR2 YFSETQ. The CDR3 spans 14 residues. Here immunoSEQ multiplex PCR was the method, and the copy in TCRdb shows in-frame clones only, minus some. The table has 55,000 to 75,000 clones, approximately 85% seen once. The J gene is TRBJ1-4, the V gene TRBV5-1; tentative D call: TRBD1 (6 bases). The clonotype was recovered from an adult in good health and CMV-seronegative. The sample taken for sequencing was memory CD4+ T cells from blood. The CDR3 sequence: CASAEQGLGEKLFF. CDR3 bases: TGCGCCAGCGCTGAACAGGGCCTAGGTGAAAAACTGTTTTTT.